Below are 17 T cell receptor beta chains sequenced from a single sample in a study of patients and donors after allogeneic stem cell transplantation. TCRdb re-derived calls from the RT-PCR reads in MiXCR, one entry per CDR3 protein. The repertoire includes about 110,000 distinct CDR3 sequences, around 35% of them detected once, and roughly 30% sits in the top ten. The sample consisted of blood, either unsorted or a sorted T cell fraction (not recorded which). These receptor sequences come from a human donor who was either an allogeneic HSCT recipient or a stem cell or donor lymphocyte infusion donor (not recorded which). It is not recorded whose cells these are; they may come from a transplant donor.

The genes are TRBV11-2 and TRBJ2-6; 7 bases line up with TRBD1. The germline V gene has CDR1 SGHAT and CDR2 FQNNGV. The CDR3 covers 16 residues. The V and J ends lost 3 bases and 2 bases, in that order; junction bases with no gene match: 4. The CDR3 coding sequence is TGTGCCAGCAGCTTTAAGGGGGCGGCTGGGGCCAACGTCCTGACTTTC. As protein: CASSFKGAAGANVLTF.

This clonotype was seen a few times. The chain carries TRBV21-1 and TRBJ1-5; the D segment call TRBD1 is taken from the table without a DNA check. TRBV21-1 is noted as a pseudogene. This CDR3 region has 17 residues. In DNA form, the CDR3 reads TGTGCCAGCAGCCCAGAGGACAGAAACGCCTTCAATCAGCCCCAGCATTTT. Translated: CASSPEDRNAFNQPQHF.

J is TRBJ1-3 and V is TRBV6-6; D is unresolved. The CDR3 has 14 amino acids. Trimming pared 3 bases from V and 2 bases from J, leaving 8 bases between. The germline gives CDR1 MNHNY, CDR2 SVGAGI (reference sequence). In DNA form, the CDR3 reads TGTGCCAGCAGTTATACGGTAGCTGGAAACACCATATATTTT. Translating it yields CASSYTVAGNTIYF.

This clonotype was seen a few times. The chain is built from TRBV28 and TRBJ1-4; the D gene is possibly TRBD1 (5 bases). Trimming stripped 2 bases from V and 7 bases from J, with 14 bases between. Germline CDR1 and CDR2: MDHEN and SYDVKM. The CDR3 spans 15 residues. Written as DNA, the CDR3 is TGTGCCAGCAGTTTACCGGACACGGGACTTGAAAAACTGTTTTTT. This encodes CASSLPDTGLEKLFF.

This clonotype was counted between two and nine times. The V call is TRBV20-1, the J call TRBJ2-3; D possibly corresponds to TRBD1 (6 bases). The germline V gene encodes CDR1 DFQATT and CDR2 SNEGSKA (reference sequence). The V end was cut by 4 bases, the J end by 5 bases, with 16 bases between. This CDR3 is 14 amino acids long. This chain's CDR3 is CSATYQGFLDTQYF. The CDR3 nucleotides read TGCAGTGCTACTTACCAGGGGTTTTTAGATACGCAGTATTTT.

The rearrangement uses TRBV7-8 and TRBJ1-5, with D possibly being TRBD1 (5 bases). Germline CDR1 SGHVS, CDR2 FQNEAQ. This CDR3 spans 13 amino acids. V shed 3 bases and J shed 7 bases, with 10 bases lying between them. This CDR3 reads CASSLGPSQPQHF. The CDR3 bases are TGTGCCAGCAGCTTGGGACCGTCGCAGCCCCAGCATTTT.

This clonotype was seen a handful of times. This chain joins TRBV5-1 and TRBJ2-7; tentative D call: TRBD1 (5 bases). The CDR3 has 14 amino acids. CDR1 and CDR2 from the germline V gene are SGHRS and YFSETQ. The V and J ends lost 5 bases and 4 bases respectively, with 16 bases between them. CDR3 loop: CASRPQTVGYEQYF. The CDR3 coding sequence is TGCGCCAGCAGACCCCAGACAGTAGGATACGAGCAGTACTTC.

This clonotype was seen only a few times. This sequence joins TRBV7-2 and TRBJ1-6; D gene uncertain. Germline V gene lookup returns CDR1 SGHTA and CDR2 FQGNSA. Trimming pared 3 bases from V and 8 bases from J, leaving 8 bases between. This CDR3 region has 13 residues. The DNA of the CDR3 is TGTGCCAGCAGCTTCGTTGTGGATTCACCCCTCCACTTT. Encoded protein: CASSFVVDSPLHF.

The V gene is TRBV4-3, the J gene TRBJ1-1; D not resolved. The CDR3 covers 14 residues. Trimming took 0 bases from V and 6 from J, leaving 11 bases between them. Germline V gene sequence: CDR1 LGHNA, CDR2 YSLEER. The CDR3 reads CASSQDGRAPEAFF. CDR3 sequence (DNA): TGCGCCAGCAGCCAAGATGGCCGGGCCCCTGAAGCTTTCTTT.

The chain joins TRBV20-1 to TRBJ2-7; 10 bases are a match to TRBD2. J was trimmed by 3 bases and V by 4 bases; bases with no gene match: 9. Germline V gene lookup returns CDR1 DFQATT and CDR2 SNEGSKA (reference sequence). The CDR3 loop spans 15 amino acids. CDR3 region: CSAKAGTSAIYEQYF. In DNA, the CDR3 is TGCAGTGCTAAGGCCGGGACTAGCGCTATCTACGAGCAGTACTTC.

The chain has TRBV4-3 and TRBJ1-3; D may be TRBD1 (5 bases). The CDR3 is made up of 15 amino acids. Trimming left V 3 bases short and J 0 bases short, with 9 bases between. Germline V gene lookup returns CDR1 LGHNA and CDR2 YSLEER. The CDR3 region has the DNA TGCGCCAGCAGCCAGGGACGGCACTCTGGAAACACCATATATTTT. Translation gives CASSQGRHSGNTIYF.

This chain connects TRBV25-1 to TRBJ2-7; 8 bases are shared with TRBD1. Germline V lookup: CDR1 MGHDK, CDR2 SYGVNS. With 3 bases clipped from V and 4 bases from J, the junction kept 2 bases outside the gene matches. This CDR3 contains 13 residues. The CDR3 DNA reads TGTGCCAGCAGTGAGACAGGGGATTACGAGCAGTACTTC. This sequence encodes CASSETGDYEQYF.

The V gene is TRBV12-3 or TRBV12-4, the J gene TRBJ1-1, with D tentatively TRBD1 (5 bases). The germline V and J ends were trimmed by 4 bases and 6 bases, with 12 bases remaining between them. The CDR3 is 13 amino acids. As DNA, the CDR3 is TGTGCCAGCAGTTCATCGGGGGACGCTGAAGCTTTCTTT. It encodes CASSSSGDAEAFF.

In its sample, this clonotype was seen a few times. The chain employs TRBV7-7 and TRBJ2-5; TRBD1 agrees at 8 bases. CDR1 is SSHAT and CDR2 is FNYEAQ in the germline V gene (reference sequence). CDR3 length equals 14 residues. Trimming cost V 4 bases and J 2 bases; bases outside gene matches: 3. CDR3 coding DNA: TGTGCCAGCAGCTCAGGGACAGGACAAGAGACCCAGTACTTC. It translates to CASSSGTGQETQYF.

CDR3 protein: CASSLLTGLGELFF. The CDR3 nucleotides read TGTGCCAGCAGCCTTCTAACAGGGCTCGGGGAGCTGTTTTTT. The V gene is TRBV7-2, the J gene TRBJ2-2; the D gene is possibly TRBD1 (6 bases). CDR3 size: 14 residues. V lost 5 bases and J lost 7, with 14 bases in between. Germline V CDR1 and CDR2: SGHTA, FQGNSA.

The J gene is TRBJ1-2, the V gene TRBV20-1, with TRBD1 matching 9 bases. The germline gives CDR1 DFQATT, CDR2 SNEGSKA (reference sequence). CDR3 size: 14 residues. V gave up 4 bases and J gave up 7 bases; unmatched junction bases: 10. The CDR3 nucleotides are TGCAGTGCTACGGCGACAGGGGGTATCCTTGGCTACACCTTC. Protein product: CSATATGGILGYTF.

This chain uses TRBV7-2 with TRBJ2-5; no clear D. CDR1 SGHTA and CDR2 FQGNSA come from the germline V gene. The CDR3 is made up of 13 amino acids. Trimming cost V 3 bases and J 3 bases, with 8 bases left between them. The CDR3, as DNA: TGTGCCAGCAGCTTCGATTACAAAGAGACCCAGTACTTC. It specifies CASSFDYKETQYF.